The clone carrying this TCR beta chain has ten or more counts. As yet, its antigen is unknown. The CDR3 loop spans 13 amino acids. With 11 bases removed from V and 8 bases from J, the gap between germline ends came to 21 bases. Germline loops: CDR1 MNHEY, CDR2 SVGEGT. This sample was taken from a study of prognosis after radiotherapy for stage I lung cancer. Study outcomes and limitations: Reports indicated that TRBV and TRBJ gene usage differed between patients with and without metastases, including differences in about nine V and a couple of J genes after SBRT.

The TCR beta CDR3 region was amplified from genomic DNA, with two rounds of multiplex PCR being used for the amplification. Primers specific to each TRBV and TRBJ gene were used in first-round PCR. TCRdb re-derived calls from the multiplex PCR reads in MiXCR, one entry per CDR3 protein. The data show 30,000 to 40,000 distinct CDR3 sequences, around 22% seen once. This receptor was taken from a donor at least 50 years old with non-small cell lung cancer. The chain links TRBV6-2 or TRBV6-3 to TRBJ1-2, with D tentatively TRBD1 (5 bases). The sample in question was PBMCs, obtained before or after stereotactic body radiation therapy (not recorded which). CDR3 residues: CAATQGPKRGYTF. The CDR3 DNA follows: TGTGCCGCCACTCAGGGACCTAAACGGGGCTACACCTTC.